The TCR beta chain under discussion was sequenced for a study of beta chain features in type 1 diabetes. Study-wide background: Investigators examined approximately 110,000,000 sorted cells across all samples. Overall study findings and caveats: Junctions at VDJ sites from type 1 diabetes patients had fewer insertions and more deletions.

The authors sorted CD4+ naive, central memory, regulatory and stem cell-like memory cells via CD45RO/CCR7/CD25/CD127/CD95/CD27. Purity above 95% was achieved in all sorted populations. As every portion of the isolated RNA was reverse transcribed, the sequencing read expressed TCRB transcripts. TCRdb's table, derived via immunoSEQ multiplex PCR, lists solely in-frame clones and lacks some. Of some 150,000 clones listed, 11% are singletons. There are 13 residues in the CDR3. V lost 6 bases and J 1 base, leaving 10 bases between the germline ends. The V gene's germline CDR1 is GTSNPN and CDR2 SVGIG (reference sequence). This clone turned up a few times. Its matching antigen is unknown.

The sequence came from a man between 18 and 29 years old in good health. The sample comprised central memory CD4+ T cells from blood. The V call is TRBV30, the J call TRBJ1-3; D is ambiguous. Here the CDR3 reads CACQSPSGNTIYF. The CDR3 DNA sequence: TGTGCCTGCCAAAGCCCATCTGGAAACACCATATATTTT.